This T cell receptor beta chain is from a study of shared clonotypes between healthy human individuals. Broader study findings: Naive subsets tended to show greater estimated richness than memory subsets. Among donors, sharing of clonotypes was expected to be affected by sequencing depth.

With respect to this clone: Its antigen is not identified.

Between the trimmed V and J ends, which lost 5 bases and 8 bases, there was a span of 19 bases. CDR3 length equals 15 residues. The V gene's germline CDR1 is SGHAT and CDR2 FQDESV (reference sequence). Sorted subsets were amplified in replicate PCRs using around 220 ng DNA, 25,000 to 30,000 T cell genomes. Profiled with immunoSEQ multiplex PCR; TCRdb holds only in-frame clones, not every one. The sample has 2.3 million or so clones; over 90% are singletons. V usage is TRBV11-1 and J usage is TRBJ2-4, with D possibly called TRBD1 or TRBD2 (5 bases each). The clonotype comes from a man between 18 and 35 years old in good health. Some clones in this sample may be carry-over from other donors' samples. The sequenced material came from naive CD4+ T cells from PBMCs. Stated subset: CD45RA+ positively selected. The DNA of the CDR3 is TGTGCCAGCAGCCTCGCCGGGGCGAGCGGCGACATTCAGTACTTC. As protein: CASSLAGASGDIQYF.